This TCR beta chain comes out of a study of blood T cell repertoires in COVID-19. V lost 3 bases and J lost 4; bases outside the gene matches: 4. This CDR3 spans 14 amino acids. Germline-derived CDR1 and CDR2 are KGHSH and LQKENI. Clones were sequenced by immunoSEQ multiplex PCR, and TCRdb holds only the in-frame ones, with some missing. The sample lists some 210,000 clones, less than 90% seen once, with 15% to 20% in the top ten. Specimen: peripheral blood. The V and J genes are TRBV18 and TRBJ2-3; 7 bases are a match to TRBD2. The receptor was isolated from a human donor in a cohort sampled during active COVID-19. The CDR3 is CASSPPTSPDTQYF. The CDR3, as DNA: TGTGCCAGCTCACCCCCGACTAGCCCAGATACGCAGTATTTT. Full variable domain (rest looked up from reference TRBV18 and TRBJ2-3): NAGVMQNPRHLVRRRGQEARLRCSPMKGHSHVYWYRQLPEEGLKFMVYLQKENIIDESGMPKERFSAEFPKEGPSILRIQQVVRGDSAAYFCASSPPTSPDTQYFGPGTRLTVL.